This T cell receptor (beta chain) is from a study of T cells in Graves' hyperthyroidism and ophthalmopathy. As for the study in general: Peripheral blood was acquired at first diagnosis, ahead of any therapy whatsoever. Findings and caveats of the study: Most clonotypes that expanded in the thyroid above 0.001 also showed up in blood.

This clonotype has a count of ten or more. The antigen is not known. RNA transcripts served as the template for amplifying TCR beta CDR3 regions. With the HTBI primer set, the TCR CDR3 went through a first round of RT-PCR. TCRdb re-derived calls from the multiplex PCR reads in MiXCR, one entry per CDR3 protein. The sample records 300,000 to 450,000 distinct CDR3 sequences, more than 12% being singletons. Together with thyroid ultrasound, orbital computed tomography, serum thyroxine and TRAb, clinical symptoms were used for diagnoses. Sequencing was performed on blood. This clonotype was obtained from a woman under 40 with Graves' ophthalmopathy.

The CDR3 spells CSARETGVRPGYTF. CDR3 in DNA: TGCAGTGCTAGAGAAACGGGGGTTCGGCCCGGCTACACCTTC. The chain is built from TRBV20-1 and TRBJ1-2; TRBD1 is a possible D gene (5 bases). Deletions cut 0 bases from V and 8 bases from J, with 16 bases between. CDR3 length equals 14 residues. Germline loops: CDR1 DFQATT, CDR2 SNEGSKA (reference sequence).